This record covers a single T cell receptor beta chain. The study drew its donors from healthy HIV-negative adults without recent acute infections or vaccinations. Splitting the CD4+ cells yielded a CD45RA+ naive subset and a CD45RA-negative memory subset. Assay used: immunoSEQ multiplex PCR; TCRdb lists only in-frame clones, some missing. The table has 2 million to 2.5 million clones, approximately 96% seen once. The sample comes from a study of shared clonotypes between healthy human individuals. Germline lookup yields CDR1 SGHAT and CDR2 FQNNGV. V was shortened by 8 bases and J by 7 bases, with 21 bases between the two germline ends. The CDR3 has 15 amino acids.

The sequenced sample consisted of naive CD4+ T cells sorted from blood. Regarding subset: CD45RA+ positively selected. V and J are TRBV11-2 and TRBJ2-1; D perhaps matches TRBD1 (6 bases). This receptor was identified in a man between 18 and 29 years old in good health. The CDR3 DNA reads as TGTGCCAGCGAAGACAGGACGCAGTTCGATAATGAGCAGTTCTTC. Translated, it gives CASEDRTQFDNEQFF. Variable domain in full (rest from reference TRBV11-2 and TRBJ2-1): EAGVAQSPRYKIIEKRQSVAFWCNPISGHATLYWYQQILGQGPKLLIQFQNNGVVDDSQLPKDRFSAERLKGVDSTLKIQPAKLEDSAVYLCASEDRTQFDNEQFFGPGTRLTVL.